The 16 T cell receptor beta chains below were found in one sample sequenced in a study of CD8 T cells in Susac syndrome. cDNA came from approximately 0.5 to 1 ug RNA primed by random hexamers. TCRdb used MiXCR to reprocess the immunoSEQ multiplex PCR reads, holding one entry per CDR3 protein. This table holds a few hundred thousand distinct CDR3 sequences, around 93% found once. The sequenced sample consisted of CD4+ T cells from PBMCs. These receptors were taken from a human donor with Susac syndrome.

The CDR3 DNA reads TGTGCCAGCAGCTTAGAGCGGAACACAGATACGCAGTATTTT. Translating gives CASSLERNTDTQYF. The chain uses TRBV7-9 and TRBJ2-3; D possibly corresponds to TRBD2 (5 bases). The CDR3 covers 14 residues. V dropped 1 base and J dropped 2 bases, with 7 bases sitting between them. Germline values: CDR1 SEHNR, CDR2 FQNEAQ (reference sequence). Drawing the rest from reference TRBV7-9 and TRBJ2-3, the complete variable domain is DTGVSQNPRHKITKRGQNVTFRCDPISEHNRLYWYRQTLGQGPEFLTYFQNEAQLEKSRLLSDRFSAERPKGSFSTLEIQRTEQGDSAMYLCASSLERNTDTQYFGPGTRLTVL.

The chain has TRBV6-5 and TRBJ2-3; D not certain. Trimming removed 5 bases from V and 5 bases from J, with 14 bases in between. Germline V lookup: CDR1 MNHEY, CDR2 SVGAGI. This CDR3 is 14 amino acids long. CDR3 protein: CASSQRTSEDTQYF. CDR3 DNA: TGTGCCAGCAGTCAAAGGACCTCGGAAGATACGCAGTATTTT.

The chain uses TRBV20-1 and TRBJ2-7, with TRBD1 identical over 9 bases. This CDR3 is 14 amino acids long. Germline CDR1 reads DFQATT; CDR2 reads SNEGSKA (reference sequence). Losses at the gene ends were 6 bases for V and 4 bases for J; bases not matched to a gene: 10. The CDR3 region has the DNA TGCAGTGCACTCCGCGACAGGGGGAATTACGAGCAGTACTTC. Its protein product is CSALRDRGNYEQYF.

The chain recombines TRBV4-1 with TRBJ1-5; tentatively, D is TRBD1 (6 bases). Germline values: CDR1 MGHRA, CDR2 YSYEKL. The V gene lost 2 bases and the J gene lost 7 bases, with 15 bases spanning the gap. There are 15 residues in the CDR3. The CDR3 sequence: CASSQFVTGNQPQHF. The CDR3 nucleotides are TGCGCCAGCAGCCAATTCGTCACAGGGAACCAGCCCCAGCATTTT.

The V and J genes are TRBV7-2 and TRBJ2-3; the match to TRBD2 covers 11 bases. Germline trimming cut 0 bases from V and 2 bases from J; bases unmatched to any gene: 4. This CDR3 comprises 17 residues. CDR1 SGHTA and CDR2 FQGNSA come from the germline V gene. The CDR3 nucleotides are TGTGCCAGCAGCTTAGCGAAGACTAGCGGGGACACAGATACGCAGTATTTT. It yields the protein CASSLAKTSGDTDTQYF.

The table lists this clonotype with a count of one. The DNA for the CDR3 is TGTGCCACCAGCAGAGAACAGGAAGCTGAAGCTTTCTTT. It translates to CATSREQEAEAFF. The chain joins TRBV15 to TRBJ1-1; TRBD1 is a possible D gene (5 bases). Germline V gene data show CDR1 as LNHNV and CDR2 as YYDKDF (reference sequence). The CDR3 has 13 residues. Trimming left V 0 bases short and J 6 bases short, with 8 bases between.

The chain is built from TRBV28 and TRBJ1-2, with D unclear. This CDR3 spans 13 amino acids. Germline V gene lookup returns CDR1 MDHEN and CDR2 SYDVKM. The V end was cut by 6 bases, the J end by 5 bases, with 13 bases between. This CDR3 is CASSPSGPYGYTF. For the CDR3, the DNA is TGTGCCAGCAGCCCATCCGGCCCATATGGCTACACCTTC.

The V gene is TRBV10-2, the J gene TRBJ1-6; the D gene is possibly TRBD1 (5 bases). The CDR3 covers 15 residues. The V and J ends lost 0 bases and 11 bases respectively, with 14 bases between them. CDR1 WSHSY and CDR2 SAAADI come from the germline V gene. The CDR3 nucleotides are TGCGCCAGCAGTGAGTCCGGGGCGGCAAGTACACCCCTCCACTTT. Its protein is CASSESGAASTPLHF.

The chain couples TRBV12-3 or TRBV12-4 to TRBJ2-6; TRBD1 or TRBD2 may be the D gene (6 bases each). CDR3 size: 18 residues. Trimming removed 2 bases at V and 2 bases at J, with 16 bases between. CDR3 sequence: CASSLSGGRTAGANVLTF. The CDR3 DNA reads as TGTGCCAGCAGTTTAAGTGGGGGGCGGACTGCTGGGGCCAACGTCCTGACTTTC.

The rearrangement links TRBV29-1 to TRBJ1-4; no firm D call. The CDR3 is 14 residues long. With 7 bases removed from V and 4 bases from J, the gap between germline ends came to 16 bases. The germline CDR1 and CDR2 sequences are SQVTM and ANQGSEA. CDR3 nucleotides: TGCAGCGCTGGGTGGGGAGGAGGTAATGAAAAACTGTTTTTT. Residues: CSAGWGGGNEKLFF. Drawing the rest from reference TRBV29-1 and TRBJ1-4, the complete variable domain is SAVISQKPSRDICQRGTSLTIQCQVDSQVTMMFWYRQQPGQSLTLIATANQGSEATYESGFVIDKFPISRPNLTFSTLTVSNMSPEDSSIYLCSAGWGGGNEKLFFGSGTQLSVL.

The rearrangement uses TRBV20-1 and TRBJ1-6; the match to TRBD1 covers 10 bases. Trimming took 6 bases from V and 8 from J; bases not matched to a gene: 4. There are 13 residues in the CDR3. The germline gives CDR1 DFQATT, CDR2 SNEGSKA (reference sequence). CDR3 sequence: CSARTGGDSPLHF. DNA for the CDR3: TGCAGTGCCCGGACAGGGGGGGATTCACCCCTCCACTTT.

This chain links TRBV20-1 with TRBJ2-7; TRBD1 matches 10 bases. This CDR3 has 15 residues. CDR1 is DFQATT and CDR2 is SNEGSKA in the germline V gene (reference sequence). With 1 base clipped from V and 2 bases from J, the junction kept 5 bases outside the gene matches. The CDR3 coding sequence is TGCAGTGCTAGAGGTTCCGGGACAGGGGCCTACGAGCAGTACTTC. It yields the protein CSARGSGTGAYEQYF.

DNA of the CDR3: TGTGCCAGCAGTTTTCCGGGACCCATTTATGGCTACACCTTC. Protein sequence: CASSFPGPIYGYTF. This chain uses TRBV12-3 or TRBV12-4 with TRBJ1-2, with D maybe TRBD1 (5 bases). The V end lost 3 bases, the J end lost 5 bases, and 13 bases lay between the germline ends. The CDR3 contains 14 residues.

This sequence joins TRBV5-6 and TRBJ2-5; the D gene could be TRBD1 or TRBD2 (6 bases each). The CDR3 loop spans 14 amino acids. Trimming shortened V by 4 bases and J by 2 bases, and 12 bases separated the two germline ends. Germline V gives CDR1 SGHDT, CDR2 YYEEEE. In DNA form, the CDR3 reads TGTGCCAGCAGCATGCCGGGGGCACAAGAGACCCAGTACTTC. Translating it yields CASSMPGAQETQYF. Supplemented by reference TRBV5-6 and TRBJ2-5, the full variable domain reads DAGVTQSPTHLIKTRGQQVTLRCSPKSGHDTVSWYQQALGQGPQFIFQYYEEEERQRGNFPDRFSGHQFPNYSSELNVNALLLGDSALYLCASSMPGAQETQYFGPGTRLLVL.

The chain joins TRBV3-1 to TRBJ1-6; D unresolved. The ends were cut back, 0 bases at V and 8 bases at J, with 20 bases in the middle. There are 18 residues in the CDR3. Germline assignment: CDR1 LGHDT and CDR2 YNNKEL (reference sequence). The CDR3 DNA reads TGTGCCAGCAGCCAAGAGAGCGCAGCCTACTCCTTGGATTCACCCCTCCACTTT. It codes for CASSQESAAYSLDSPLHF.

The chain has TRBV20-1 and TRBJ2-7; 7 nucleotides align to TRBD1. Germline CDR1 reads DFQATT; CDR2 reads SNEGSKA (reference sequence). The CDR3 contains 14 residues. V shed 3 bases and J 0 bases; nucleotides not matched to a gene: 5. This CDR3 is CSASRDSFSYEQYF. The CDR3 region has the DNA TGCAGTGCTAGTCGGGACAGCTTCTCCTACGAGCAGTACTTC.